This T cell receptor (beta chain) was recovered during a study of monozygotic twins with inflammatory bowel disease. The CDR3 runs to 13 residues. The germline CDR1 and CDR2 sequences are SQVTM and ANQGSEA. TCRdb reprocessed the 5' RACE reads and reports one entry per CDR3 protein, with no DNA. This sample contains about 450,000 distinct CDR3 sequences. The chain carries TRBV29-1 and TRBJ1-2. What was sequenced was blood. The receptor was derived from a human donor with ulcerative colitis or Crohn's disease, or a healthy co-twin of an affected twin (not recorded which). CDR3 sequence reads: CSVEDRDIYGYTF.